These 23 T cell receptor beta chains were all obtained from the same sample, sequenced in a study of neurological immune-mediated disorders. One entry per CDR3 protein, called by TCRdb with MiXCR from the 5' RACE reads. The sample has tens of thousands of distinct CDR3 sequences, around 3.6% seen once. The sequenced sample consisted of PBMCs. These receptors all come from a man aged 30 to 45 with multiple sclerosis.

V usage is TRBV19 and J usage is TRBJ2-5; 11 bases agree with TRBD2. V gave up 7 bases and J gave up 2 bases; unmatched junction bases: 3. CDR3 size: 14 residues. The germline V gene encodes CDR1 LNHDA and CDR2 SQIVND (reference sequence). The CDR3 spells CASKVAGGQETQYF. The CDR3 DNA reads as TGTGCCAGTAAAGTAGCGGGAGGGCAAGAGACCCAGTACTTC. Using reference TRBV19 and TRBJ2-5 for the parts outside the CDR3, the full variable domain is DGGITQSPKYLFRKEGQNVTLSCEQNLNHDAMYWYRQDPGQGLRLIYYSQIVNDFQKGDIAEGYSVSREKKESFPLTVTSAQKNPTAFYLCASKVAGGQETQYFGPGTRLLVL.

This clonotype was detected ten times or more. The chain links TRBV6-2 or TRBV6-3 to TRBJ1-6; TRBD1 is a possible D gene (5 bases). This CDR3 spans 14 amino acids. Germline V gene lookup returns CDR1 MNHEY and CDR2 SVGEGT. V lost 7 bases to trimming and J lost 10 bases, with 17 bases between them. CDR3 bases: TGTGCCAGCAATCAGGGCGGAGGACCCTCACCCCTCCACTTT. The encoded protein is CASNQGGGPSPLHF.

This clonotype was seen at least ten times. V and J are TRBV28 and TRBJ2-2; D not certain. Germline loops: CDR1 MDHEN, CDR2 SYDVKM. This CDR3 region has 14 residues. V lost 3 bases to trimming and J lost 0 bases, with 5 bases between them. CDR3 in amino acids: CASSFLANTGELFF. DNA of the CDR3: TGTGCCAGCAGTTTCCTCGCGAACACCGGGGAGCTGTTTTTT.

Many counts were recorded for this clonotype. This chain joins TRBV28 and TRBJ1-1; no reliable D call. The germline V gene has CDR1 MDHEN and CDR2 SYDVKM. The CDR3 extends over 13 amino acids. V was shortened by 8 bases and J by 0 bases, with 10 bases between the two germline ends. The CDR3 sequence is CASVHRLNTEAFF. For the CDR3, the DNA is TGTGCCAGCGTTCACCGATTGAACACTGAAGCTTTCTTT.

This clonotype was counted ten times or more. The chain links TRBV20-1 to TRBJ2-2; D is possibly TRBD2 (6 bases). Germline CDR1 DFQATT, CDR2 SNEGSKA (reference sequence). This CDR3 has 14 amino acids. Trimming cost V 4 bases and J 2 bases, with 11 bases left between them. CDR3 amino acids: CSATSGTNTGELFF. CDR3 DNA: TGCAGTGCTACCTCCGGGACTAACACCGGGGAGCTGTTTTTT.

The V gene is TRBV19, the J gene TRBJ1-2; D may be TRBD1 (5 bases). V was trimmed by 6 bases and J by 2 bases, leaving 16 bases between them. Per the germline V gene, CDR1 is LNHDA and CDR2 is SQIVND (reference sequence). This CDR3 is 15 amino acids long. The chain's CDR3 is CASREGPGFNYGYTF. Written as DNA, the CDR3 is TGTGCCAGTAGGGAGGGGCCAGGTTTCAACTATGGCTACACCTTC.

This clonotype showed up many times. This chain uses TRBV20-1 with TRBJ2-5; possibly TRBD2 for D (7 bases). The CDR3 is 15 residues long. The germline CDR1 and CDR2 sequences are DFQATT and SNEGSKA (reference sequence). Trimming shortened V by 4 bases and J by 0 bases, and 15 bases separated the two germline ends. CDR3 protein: CSATRGGGYQETQYF. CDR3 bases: TGCAGTGCTACAAGAGGGGGAGGGTACCAAGAGACCCAGTACTTC.

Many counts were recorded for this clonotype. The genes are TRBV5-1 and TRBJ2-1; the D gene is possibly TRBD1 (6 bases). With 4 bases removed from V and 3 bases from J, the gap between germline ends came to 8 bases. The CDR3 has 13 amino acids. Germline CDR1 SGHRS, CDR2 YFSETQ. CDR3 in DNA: TGCGCCAGCAGCCAGGACAGCTACAATGAGCAGTTCTTC. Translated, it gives CASSQDSYNEQFF.

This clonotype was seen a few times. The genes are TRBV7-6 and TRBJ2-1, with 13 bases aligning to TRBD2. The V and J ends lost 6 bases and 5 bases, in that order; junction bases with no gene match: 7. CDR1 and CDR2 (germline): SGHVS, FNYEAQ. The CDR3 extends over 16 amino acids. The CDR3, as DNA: TGTGCCAGCAGATATGGGACTAGCGGGACCAACAATGAGCAGTTCTTC. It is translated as CASRYGTSGTNNEQFF.

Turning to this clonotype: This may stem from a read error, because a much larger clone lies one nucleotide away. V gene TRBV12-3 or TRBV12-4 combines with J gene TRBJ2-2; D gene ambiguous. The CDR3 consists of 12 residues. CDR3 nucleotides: TGTGCCAGCAGTTTAGCGCCCGGGCAGCTGTTTTTT. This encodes CASSLAPGQLFF.

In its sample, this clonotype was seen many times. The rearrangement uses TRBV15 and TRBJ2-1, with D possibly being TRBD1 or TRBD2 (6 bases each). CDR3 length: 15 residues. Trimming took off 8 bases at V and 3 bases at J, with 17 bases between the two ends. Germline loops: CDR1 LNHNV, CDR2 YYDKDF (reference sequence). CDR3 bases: TGTGCCACCTCGGGGGCCGGGGACCTCTACAATGAGCAGTTCTTC. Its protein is CATSGAGDLYNEQFF.

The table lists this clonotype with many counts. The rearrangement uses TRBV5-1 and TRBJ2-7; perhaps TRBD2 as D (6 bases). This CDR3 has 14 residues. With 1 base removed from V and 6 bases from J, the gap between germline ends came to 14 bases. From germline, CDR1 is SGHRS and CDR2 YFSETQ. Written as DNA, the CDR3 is TGCGCCAGCAGCTTGTCGCGGGGCCTGGGCGAGCAGTACTTC. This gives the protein CASSLSRGLGEQYF. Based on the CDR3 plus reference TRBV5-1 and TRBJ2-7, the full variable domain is KAGVTQTPRYLIKTRGQQVTLSCSPISGHRSVSWYQQTPGQGLQFLFEYFSETQRNKGNFPGRFSGRQFSNSRSEMNVSTLELGDSALYLCASSLSRGLGEQYFGPGTRLTVT.

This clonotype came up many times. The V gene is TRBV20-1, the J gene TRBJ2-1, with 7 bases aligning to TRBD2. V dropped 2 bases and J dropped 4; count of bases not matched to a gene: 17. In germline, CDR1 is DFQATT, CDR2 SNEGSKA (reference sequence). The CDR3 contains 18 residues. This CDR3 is CSARPLYLRAGVYNEQFF. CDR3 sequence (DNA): TGCAGTGCTAGACCCCTTTATCTTCGGGCGGGGGTTTACAATGAGCAGTTCTTC.

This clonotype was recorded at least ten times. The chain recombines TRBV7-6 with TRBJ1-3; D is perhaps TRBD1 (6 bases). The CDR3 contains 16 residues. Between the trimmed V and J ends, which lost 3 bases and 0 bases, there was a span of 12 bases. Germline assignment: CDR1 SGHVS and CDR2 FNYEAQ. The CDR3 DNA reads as TGTGCCAGCAGCTTCACCGGACAGCTCTCTGGAAACACCATATATTTT. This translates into CASSFTGQLSGNTIYF.

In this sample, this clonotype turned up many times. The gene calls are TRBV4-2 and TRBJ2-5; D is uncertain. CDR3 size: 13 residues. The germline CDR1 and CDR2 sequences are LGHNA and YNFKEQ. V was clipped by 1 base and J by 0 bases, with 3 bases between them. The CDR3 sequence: CASSQGYQETQYF. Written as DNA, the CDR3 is TGTGCCAGCAGCCAAGGATACCAAGAGACCCAGTACTTC.

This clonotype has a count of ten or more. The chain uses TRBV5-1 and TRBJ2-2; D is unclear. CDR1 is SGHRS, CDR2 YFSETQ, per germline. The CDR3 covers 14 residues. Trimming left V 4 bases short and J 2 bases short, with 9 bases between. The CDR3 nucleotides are TGCGCCAGCAGCCCATTTCACAACACCGGGGAGCTGTTTTTT. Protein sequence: CASSPFHNTGELFF.

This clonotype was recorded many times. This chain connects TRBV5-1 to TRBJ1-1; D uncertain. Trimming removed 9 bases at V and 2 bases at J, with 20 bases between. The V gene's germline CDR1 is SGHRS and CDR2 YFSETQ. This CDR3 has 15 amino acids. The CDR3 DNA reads TGCGCCACCAAGCCATTTGAGGGCCCCAACACTGAAGCTTTCTTT. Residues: CATKPFEGPNTEAFF.

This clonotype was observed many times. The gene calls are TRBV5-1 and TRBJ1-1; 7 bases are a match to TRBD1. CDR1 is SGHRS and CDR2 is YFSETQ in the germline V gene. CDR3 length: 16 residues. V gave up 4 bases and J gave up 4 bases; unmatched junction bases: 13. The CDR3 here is CASSPGAGGEGTEAFF. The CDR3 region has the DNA TGCGCCAGCAGCCCCGGGGCAGGGGGTGAGGGCACTGAAGCTTTCTTT.

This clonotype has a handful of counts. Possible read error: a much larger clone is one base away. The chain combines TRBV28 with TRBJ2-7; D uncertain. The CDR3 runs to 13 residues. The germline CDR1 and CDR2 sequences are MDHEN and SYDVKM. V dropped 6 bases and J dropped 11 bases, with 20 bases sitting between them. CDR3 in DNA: TGTGCCAGCAGCCGAACGACACATGGAGAAAAGTACTTC. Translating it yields CASSRTTHGEKYF. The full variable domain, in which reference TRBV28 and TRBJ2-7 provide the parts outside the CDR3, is DVKVTQSSRYLVKRTGEKVFLECVQDMDHENMFWYRQDPGLGLRLIYFSYDVKMKEKGDIPEGYSVSREKKERFSLILESASTNQTSMYLCASSRTTHGEKYFGPGTRLTVT.

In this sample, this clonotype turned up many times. CDR3 coding DNA: TGCAGCGTTAAGGGGGGTAGGTCCACAGATACGCAGTATTTT. Translated, it gives CSVKGGRSTDTQYF. This chain uses TRBV29-1 with TRBJ2-3, with D perhaps TRBD1 or TRBD2 (6 bases each). V was clipped by 5 bases and J by 2 bases, with 14 bases between them. The germline CDR1 and CDR2 sequences are SQVTM and ANQGSEA. The CDR3 covers 14 residues.

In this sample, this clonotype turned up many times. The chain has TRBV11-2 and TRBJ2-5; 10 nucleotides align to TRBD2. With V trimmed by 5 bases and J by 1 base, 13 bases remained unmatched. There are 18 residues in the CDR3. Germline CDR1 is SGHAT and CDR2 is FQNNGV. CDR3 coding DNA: TGTGCCAGCAGCCCCCGTAGAGCGGGAGGGAGTTCCCAAGAGACCCAGTACTTC. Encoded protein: CASSPRRAGGSSQETQYF.

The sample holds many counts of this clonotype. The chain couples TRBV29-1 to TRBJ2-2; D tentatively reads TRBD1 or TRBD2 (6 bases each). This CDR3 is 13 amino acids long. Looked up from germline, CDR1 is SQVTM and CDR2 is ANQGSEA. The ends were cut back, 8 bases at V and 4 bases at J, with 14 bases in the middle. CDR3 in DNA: TGCAGCCGGGGGACACCTGGCACCGGGGAGCTGTTTTTT. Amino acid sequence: CSRGTPGTGELFF.

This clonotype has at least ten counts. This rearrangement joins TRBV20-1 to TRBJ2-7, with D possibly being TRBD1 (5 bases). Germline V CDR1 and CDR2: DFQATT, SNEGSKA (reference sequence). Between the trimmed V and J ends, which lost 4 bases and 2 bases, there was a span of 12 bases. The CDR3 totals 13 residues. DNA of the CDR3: TGCAGTGCTACCAGGGCTCGCACCTACGAGCAGTACTTC. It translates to CSATRARTYEQYF.